These T cell receptor beta chains were read from a single sample in a study of cytomegalovirus exposure and HLA in healthy donors. The assay was immunoSEQ multiplex PCR, and TCRdb's table has in-frame clones only and misses some. The sample shows roughly 110,000 clones, around three quarters of them seen only once. Sequencing used PBMCs. The receptor set was obtained from a man younger than 40 in good health and CMV-seronegative. Both conserved end residues are part of each CDR3. D genes are given only for firm matches. Size is stated for part of the rows, as once, few or many counts, or as a class when the clone is expanded.

clone_size j_call v_call d_call cdr3_nt cdr3_aa
- TRBJ2-2 TRBV21-1 - TGTGCCAGCAGCAAATTGGGGACAGGGAGGACCGGGGAGCTGTTTTTT CASSKLGTGRTGELFF
- TRBJ1-1 TRBV11-2 - TGTGCCAGCAGCTCCGGGGGGCTTGAAGCTTTCTTT CASSSGGLEAFF
- TRBJ2-7 TRBV30 - TGTGCCTGGAGTGTAATGGGCCCTCCGGACGAGCAGTACTTC CAWSVMGPPDEQYF
- TRBJ1-5 TRBV19 TRBD1 TGTGCCAGTAGCGGGACAGGGGATCAGCCCCAGCATTTT CASSGTGDQPQHF
- TRBJ2-7 TRBV7-9 TRBD2 TGTGCCAGCAGTAAACCGGGACTAGCTTCCTACGAGCAGTACTTC CASSKPGLASYEQYF
- TRBJ2-1 TRBV11-2 - TGTGCCAGCAGCTTAGGGTCTAGCCCCGGCAATGAGCAGTTCTTC CASSLGSSPGNEQFF
- TRBJ2-1 TRBV27 TRBD2 TGTGCCAGCAGTTTATTTAGGGCTAGCGGGGGTACGTATGAGCAGTTCTTC CASSLFRASGGTYEQFF
- TRBJ1-6 TRBV25-1 - TGTGCCAGCAGTGGAAACAGGGTAGTGGATTCACCCCTCCACTTT CASSGNRVVDSPLHF
- TRBJ2-1 TRBV25-1 - TGTGCCAGCAGTGAGGCGAAGGGCGGGAACTACAATGAGCAGTTCTTC CASSEAKGGNYNEQFF
- TRBJ1-2 TRBV27 TRBD1 TGTGCCAGCAGTCCCTCGACAGGGAACTATGGCTACACCTTC CASSPSTGNYGYTF
- TRBJ2-1 TRBV29-1 - TGCAGCGTTGAAGATCGAGGACAGCTCTACAATGAGCAGTTCTTC CSVEDRGQLYNEQFF
many TRBJ2-7 TRBV9 TRBD2 TGTGCCAGCAGCGTATTGGAGCGGGAGGGTTGGTGGGAGCAGTACTTC CASSVLEREGWWEQYF
few TRBJ1-1 TRBV25-1 - TGTGCCAGCAGTAACCGACAGCTAGACACTGAAGCTTTCTTT CASSNRQLDTEAFF
- TRBJ1-1 TRBV10-1 TRBD1 TGCGCCAGCAGGTTAGGACAGGGAGGGGGAAGCACTGAAGCTTTCTTT CASRLGQGGGSTEAFF
- TRBJ1-4 TRBV6-1 - TGTGCCAGCAGTGAATTTGGGGGGTGGGGTGAAAAACTGTTTTTT CASSEFGGWGEKLFF
- TRBJ1-3 TRBV4-1 - TGCGCCAGCAGCCAAGGGGCAGGGTGGAACACCATATATTTT CASSQGAGWNTIYF
- TRBJ2-3 TRBV28 - TGTGCCAGCAGTTCGTTTCTAGATACGCAGTATTTT CASSSFLDTQYF
- TRBJ2-7 TRBV28 - TGTGCCAGCAGTTTACCAGGGATGGGCTACGAGCAGTACTTC CASSLPGMGYEQYF
- TRBJ1-2 TRBV19 - TGTGCCAGTAGTACTCAGGGTGACTATGGCTACACCTTC CASSTQGDYGYTF
- TRBJ1-5 TRBV6-5 TRBD1 TGTGCCGGCGCCGGGACAGACAATCAGCCCCAGCATTTT CAGAGTDNQPQHF
- TRBJ1-1 TRBV6-8 TRBD1 TGTGCCAGCAGCCGCGTAGGGGGGACAGGGGATGAGGACACTGAAGCTTTCTTT CASSRVGGTGDEDTEAFF
- TRBJ1-1 TRBV19 - TGTGCCAGTAGTATAGGACAGATGAACACTGAAGCTTTCTTT CASSIGQMNTEAFF
- TRBJ2-5 TRBV30 - TGTGCCTGGTCGACGGGACTCGGGTGGGAGACCCAGTACTTC CAWSTGLGWETQYF
- TRBJ2-5 TRBV4-1 - TGCGCCAGCAGCGCGGGACCCCTGAAGCGGGAGACCCAGTACTTC CASSAGPLKRETQYF
- TRBJ2-1 TRBV5-4 - TGTGCCAGCAGCTTATCGGGTCAGGGATCGTCCACTTCCCCCCTTTATGAGCAGTTCTTC CASSLSGQGSSTSPLYEQFF
few TRBJ2-5 TRBV19 TRBD2 TGTGCCAGTAGTATCGGGGGGTCCCAAGAGACCCAGTACTTC CASSIGGSQETQYF
- TRBJ2-5 TRBV6-5 - TGTGCCAGCAACTCGCAAGAGACCCAGTACTTC CASNSQETQYF
- TRBJ2-6 TRBV18 - TGTGCCAGCTCACCAGGGGAGACTGGGGCCAACGTCCTGACTTTC CASSPGETGANVLTF
- TRBJ2-7 TRBV28 TRBD2 TGTGCCAGCAGCTATACTAGCGGGGGCGCCTACGAGCAGTACTTC CASSYTSGGAYEQYF
once TRBJ2-7 TRBV11-2 - TGTGCCAGCAAGGAGACAGGCCTCTCCTACGAGCAGTACTTC CASKETGLSYEQYF
- TRBJ2-7 TRBV5-6 - TGTGCCAGCAGCTTGGGGCTAGACGAGCAGTACTTC CASSLGLDEQYF
- TRBJ1-1 TRBV9 - TGTGCCAGCAGCGTTACAGGGAGGGACACTGAAGCTTTCTTT CASSVTGRDTEAFF
- TRBJ2-5 TRBV29-1 TRBD1 TGCAGCGCCCGGGACAGGGGGAAAGAGACCCAGTACTTC CSARDRGKETQYF
- TRBJ2-3 TRBV6-1 TRBD2 TGTGCCAGCAGTGATTGGGCTAGCGGGGGGGCTAGCACAGATACGCAGTATTTT CASSDWASGGASTDTQYF
once TRBJ2-7 TRBV30 - TGTGCCTGGAGTGTACAGGGAACCTACGAGCAGTACTTC CAWSVQGTYEQYF
- TRBJ1-6 TRBV7-9 - TGTTCCAGCAGCTTAGGAACACCTTATAATTCACCCCTCCACTTT CSSSLGTPYNSPLHF
- TRBJ2-3 TRBV27 - TGTGCCAGCAGTGGCGGCGGCACAGATACGCAGTATTTT CASSGGGTDTQYF
- TRBJ1-3 TRBV5-1 TRBD1 TGCGCCAGCAGCACGGGGACAGCTGGAAACACCATATATTTT CASSTGTAGNTIYF
- TRBJ2-1 TRBV7-9 - TGTGCCAGCAGCTTAGTCTTTAGTGACAATGAGCAGTTCTTC CASSLVFSDNEQFF
- TRBJ2-7 TRBV13 TRBD1 TGTGCCAGCAGCTTAGGCCTCGGACAGGGGCCCTACGAGCAGTACTTC CASSLGLGQGPYEQYF
- TRBJ1-5 TRBV5-1 - TGCGCCAGCAGCCCAGACCCTTCCAGGGGAAGCAATCAGCCCCAGCATTTT CASSPDPSRGSNQPQHF
- TRBJ2-3 TRBV11-2 TRBD2 TGTGCCAGCAGCTTAGGAGCGGGGGTAATTACAGATACGCAGTATTTT CASSLGAGVITDTQYF
- TRBJ2-5 TRBV5-1 TRBD1 TGCGCCAGCAGCTTCTCCACCCTCGGACAGGGCACTCAAGAGACCCAGTACTTC CASSFSTLGQGTQETQYF
- TRBJ2-7 TRBV29-1 TRBD1 TGCAGTATAAGACAGGGAGTCTACGAGCAGTACTTC CSIRQGVYEQYF
- TRBJ1-3 TRBV4-2 - TGTGCCAGCAGCCAAGTGACAGCCGGCAGCTCTGGAAACACCATATATTTT CASSQVTAGSSGNTIYF
- TRBJ2-6 TRBV25-1 - TGTGCCAGCAGTTATTCTGGGGCCAACGTCCTGACTTTC CASSYSGANVLTF
- TRBJ2-3 TRBV5-1 TRBD2 TGCGCCAGCAATCAAGCGGGATTCACAGATACGCAGTATTTT CASNQAGFTDTQYF
- TRBJ2-3 TRBV28 TRBD2 TGTGCCAGCACCAGCGGGGGAGTCACAGATACGCAGTATTTT CASTSGGVTDTQYF
- TRBJ2-3 TRBV7-5 - TGTGCCAGAAGCTTCCGGACAGGGCTTAGGCGAAGGACAGATACGCAGTATTTT CARSFRTGLRRRTDTQYF